This is a list of T cell receptor beta chains from one sample in a study of T cell repertoires in cytomegalovirus infection. Their specific antigens are unknown. Via MiXCR, TCRdb re-called the reads, giving one row per CDR3 protein. The sample shows 300,000 to 400,000 distinct CDR3 sequences, 25% to 35% of them seen only once. Specimen: cultured PBMCs, collected from culture after CMV antigen stimulation. Every receptor here comes from a human donor in good health (CMV status not recorded). Some clones in this sample may be carry-over from other donors' samples. Both conserved end residues are part of each CDR3. Fields, in order: V gene, CDR3 length, J gene, CDR3 protein.

V: TRBV5-6
length: 12
J: TRBJ2-5
CDR3: CASSYREETQYF

V: TRBV10-3
length: 14
J: TRBJ1-2
CDR3: CAISVDTSNYGYTF

V: TRBV19
length: 13
J: TRBJ1-2
CDR3: CASTPTGAYGYTF

V: TRBV12-5
length: 15
J: TRBJ1-1
CDR3: CASGLVIGPSTEAFF

V: TRBV7-3
length: 13
J: TRBJ2-5
CDR3: CASSLRRRETQYF

V: TRBV4-2
length: 14
J: TRBJ2-1
CDR3: CASSNPGLYNEQFF

V: TRBV7-2
length: 19
J: TRBJ1-2
CDR3: CASSLVGTGGSMSNYGYTF

V: TRBV6-2/TRBV6-3
length: 15
J: TRBJ2-1
CDR3: CASIRQDSSYNEQFF

V: TRBV7-3
length: 15
J: TRBJ1-1
CDR3: CASSLSGGKNTEAFF

V: TRBV28
length: 13
J: TRBJ2-1
CDR3: CAIYSREGGEQFF

V: TRBV10-3
length: 16
J: TRBJ1-3
CDR3: CAISESPGFSGNTIYF

V: TRBV4-2
length: 15
J: TRBJ2-5
CDR3: CASSQDQGLEETQYF

V: TRBV25-1
length: 16
J: TRBJ1-1
CDR3: CASSDPRAGPNTEAFF

V: TRBV3-1
length: 13
J: TRBJ1-1
CDR3: CASTPQQNTEAFF

V: TRBV7-2
length: 14
J: TRBJ2-7
CDR3: CASSLYRGPYEQYF

V: TRBV15
length: 16
J: TRBJ2-3
CDR3: CATSRDPVWRADTQYF

V: TRBV12-3/TRBV12-4
length: 17
J: TRBJ1-5
CDR3: CASSFDPQDRGFQPQHF

V: TRBV4-2
length: 13
J: TRBJ1-1
CDR3: CASSQEAGSEAFF

V: TRBV2
length: 16
J: TRBJ2-1
CDR3: CASRFLGRAFNNEQFF

V: TRBV19
length: 12
J: TRBJ2-1
CDR3: CASSIERNEQFF

V: TRBV7-8
length: 17
J: TRBJ1-3
CDR3: CASSLEGDIGSGNTIYF

V: TRBV6-6
length: 17
J: TRBJ2-5
CDR3: CASTPRTLAASGETQYF

V: TRBV7-2
length: 16
J: TRBJ2-5
CDR3: CASSLAGQGVGGAQYF

V: TRBV10-3
length: 15
J: TRBJ2-7
CDR3: CAISESGQGGYEQYF

V: TRBV6-6
length: 12
J: TRBJ1-2
CDR3: CASRRQGEGYTF

V: TRBV20-1
length: 16
J: TRBJ2-5
CDR3: CSAPKDERTIQETQYF

V: TRBV19
length: 13
J: TRBJ2-5
CDR3: CASHRQTQETQYF

V: TRBV27
length: 17
J: TRBJ1-5
CDR3: CASSLLSDRGQDQPQHF

V: TRBV10-3
length: 17
J: TRBJ1-1
CDR3: CAISEAMVLGGNTEAFF

V: TRBV28
length: 12
J: TRBJ1-2
CDR3: CASSLPEAGYTF